The 5 T cell receptor beta chains below all came from one sample that was sequenced in a study of T cell responses to AZD1222 COVID-19 vaccine. The method was immunoSEQ multiplex PCR; TCRdb's version includes in-frame clones alone and lacks a portion of them. Of about 55,000 clones listed, approximately 84% are singletons. The sequencing here drew on peripheral blood, taken on day 0 of AZD1222 vaccination. Receptor source: an adult in good health.

The chain employs TRBV19 and TRBJ2-1; 7 nucleotides align to TRBD1. This CDR3 has 15 amino acids. V gave up 5 bases and J gave up 4 bases; unmatched junction bases: 8. Germline lookup yields CDR1 LNHDA and CDR2 SQIVND (reference sequence). The CDR3 sequence: CASSVRDRNYNEQFF. The DNA of the CDR3 is TGTGCCAGTAGTGTCCGGGACAGAAATTACAATGAGCAGTTCTTC.

A single count supports this clone. V usage is TRBV7-8 and J usage is TRBJ1-5, with 10 bases that match TRBD1. Germline lookup yields CDR1 SGHVS and CDR2 FQNEAQ. The CDR3 covers 17 residues. The trim removed 4 bases at V and 4 bases at J, leaving 10 bases unmatched. CDR3 DNA: TGTGCCAGCAGCTCCGGGACAGGGGTAACGGGTAATCAGCCCCAGCATTTT. The encoded protein is CASSSGTGVTGNQPQHF.

This clone has just a few counts. CDR3 amino acids: CAWSALHGNTIYF. CDR3 coding DNA: TGTGCCTGGAGTGCCCTCCATGGAAACACCATATATTTT. The V and J genes are TRBV30 and TRBJ1-3; D ambiguous. Germline CDR1 and CDR2: GTSNPN and SVGIG (reference sequence). The CDR3 totals 13 residues. Trimming cost V 1 base and J 3 bases, with 7 bases left between them.

The chain links TRBV7-9 to TRBJ2-3; D assignment may be TRBD1 or TRBD2 (5 bases each). CDR3 size: 16 residues. Germline V lookup: CDR1 SEHNR, CDR2 FQNEAQ (reference sequence). V dropped 2 bases and J dropped 2 bases, with 14 bases sitting between them. The CDR3 DNA sequence: TGTGCCAGCAGCTTAAGAGGGAAGACAGACACAGATACGCAGTATTTT. It encodes CASSLRGKTDTDTQYF. Combining the CDR3 with reference TRBV7-9 and TRBJ2-3 gives the whole variable domain DTGVSQNPRHKITKRGQNVTFRCDPISEHNRLYWYRQTLGQGPEFLTYFQNEAQLEKSRLLSDRFSAERPKGSFSTLEIQRTEQGDSAMYLCASSLRGKTDTDTQYFGPGTRLTVL.

In nucleotides, the CDR3 is TGTGCCAGCAGCGATGGGGCTCGGGGCTATGGCTACACCTTC. This sequence encodes CASSDGARGYGYTF. V gene TRBV7-2 combines with J gene TRBJ1-2; D possibly corresponds to TRBD1 (5 bases). V was trimmed by 5 bases and J by 4 bases, leaving 14 bases between them. CDR1 and CDR2 (germline): SGHTA, FQGNSA. CDR3 length: 14 residues.